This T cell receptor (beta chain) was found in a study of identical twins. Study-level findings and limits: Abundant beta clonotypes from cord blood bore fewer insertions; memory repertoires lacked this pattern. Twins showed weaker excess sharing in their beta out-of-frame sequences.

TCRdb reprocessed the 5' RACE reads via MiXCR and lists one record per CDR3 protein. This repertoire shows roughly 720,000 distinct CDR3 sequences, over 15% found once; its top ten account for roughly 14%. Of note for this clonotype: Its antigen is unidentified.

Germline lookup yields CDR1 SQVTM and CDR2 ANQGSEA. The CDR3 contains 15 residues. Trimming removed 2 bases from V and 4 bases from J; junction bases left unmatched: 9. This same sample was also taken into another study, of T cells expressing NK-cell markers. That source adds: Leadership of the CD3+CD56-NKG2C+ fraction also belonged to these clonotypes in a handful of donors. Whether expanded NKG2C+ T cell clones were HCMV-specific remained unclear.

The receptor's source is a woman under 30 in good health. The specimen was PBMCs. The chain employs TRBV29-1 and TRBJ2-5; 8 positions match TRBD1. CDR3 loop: CSVESPGGVLETQYF. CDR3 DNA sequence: TGCAGCGTTGAAAGTCCAGGGGGCGTTTTAGAGACCCAGTACTTC.